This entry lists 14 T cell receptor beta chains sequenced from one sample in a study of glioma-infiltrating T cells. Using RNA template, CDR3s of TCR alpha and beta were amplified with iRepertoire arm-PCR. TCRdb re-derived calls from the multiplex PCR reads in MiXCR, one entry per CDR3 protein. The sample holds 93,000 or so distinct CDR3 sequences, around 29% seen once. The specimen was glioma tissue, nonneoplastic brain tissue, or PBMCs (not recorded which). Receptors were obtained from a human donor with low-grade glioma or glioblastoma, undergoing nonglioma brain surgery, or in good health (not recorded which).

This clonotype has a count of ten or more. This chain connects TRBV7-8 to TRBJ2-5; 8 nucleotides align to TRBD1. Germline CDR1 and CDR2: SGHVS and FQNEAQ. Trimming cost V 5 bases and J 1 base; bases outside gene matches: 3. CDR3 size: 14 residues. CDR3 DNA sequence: TGTGCCAGCAGCGCACAGGGGGGCCAAGAGACCCAGTACTTC. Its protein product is CASSAQGGQETQYF.

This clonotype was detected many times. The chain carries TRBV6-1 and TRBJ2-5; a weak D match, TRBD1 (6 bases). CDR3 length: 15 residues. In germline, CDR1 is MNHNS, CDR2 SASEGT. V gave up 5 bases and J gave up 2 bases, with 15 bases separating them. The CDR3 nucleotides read TGTGCCAGCAGTAAATGGGACACTCGTCAAGAGACCCAGTACTTC. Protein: CASSKWDTRQETQYF.

CDR3 DNA: TGTGCCAGCAGCAGGGAGGGGGGGGCCCGAGAGACCCAGTACTTC. Its translation is CASSREGGARETQYF. This sequence joins TRBV12-3 or TRBV12-4 and TRBJ2-5; D is perhaps TRBD2 (7 bases). Trimming stripped 6 bases from V and 4 bases from J, with 18 bases between. This CDR3 has 15 residues.

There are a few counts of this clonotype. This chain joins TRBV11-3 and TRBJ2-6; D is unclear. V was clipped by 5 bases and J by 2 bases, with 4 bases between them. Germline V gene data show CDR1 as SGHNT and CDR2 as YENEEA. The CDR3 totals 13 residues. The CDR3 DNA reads TGTGCCAGCAGCCGTCCTGGGGCCAACGTCCTGACTTTC. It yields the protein CASSRPGANVLTF.

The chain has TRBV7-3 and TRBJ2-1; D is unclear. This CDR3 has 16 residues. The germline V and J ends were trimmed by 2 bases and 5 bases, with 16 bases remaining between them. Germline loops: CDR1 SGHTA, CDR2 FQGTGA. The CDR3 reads CASSLAPSKVNNEQFF. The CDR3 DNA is TGTGCCAGCAGCTTAGCCCCAAGTAAGGTTAACAATGAGCAGTTCTTC.

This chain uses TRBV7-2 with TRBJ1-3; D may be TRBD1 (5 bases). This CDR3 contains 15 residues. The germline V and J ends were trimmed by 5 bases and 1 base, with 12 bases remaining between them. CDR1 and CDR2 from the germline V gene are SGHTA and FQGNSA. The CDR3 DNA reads TGTGCCAGCAGCCCCCGGGGGGGTTCTGGAAACACCATATATTTT. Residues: CASSPRGGSGNTIYF.

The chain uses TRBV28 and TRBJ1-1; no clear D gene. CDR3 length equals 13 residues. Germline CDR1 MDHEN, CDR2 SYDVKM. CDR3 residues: CDSMKGRRTEAFF. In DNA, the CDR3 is TGTGACAGTATGAAAGGCCGACGGACTGAAGCTTTCTTT.

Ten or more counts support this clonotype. CDR3 region: CASSPGQQETQYF. CDR3 in DNA: TGTGCCAGCAGCCCGGGACAGCAAGAGACCCAGTACTTC. The chain couples TRBV12-3 or TRBV12-4 to TRBJ2-5, with 7 bases matching TRBD1. With V trimmed by 6 bases and J by 2 bases, 3 bases remained unmatched. There are 13 residues in the CDR3.

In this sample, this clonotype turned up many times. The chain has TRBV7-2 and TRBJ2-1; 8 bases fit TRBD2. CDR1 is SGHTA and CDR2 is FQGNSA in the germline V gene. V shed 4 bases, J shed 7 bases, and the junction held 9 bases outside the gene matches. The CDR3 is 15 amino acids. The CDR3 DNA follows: TGTGCCAGCAGCTGGGGACTAGTGAAGGGAAATGAGCAGTTCTTC. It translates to CASSWGLVKGNEQFF.

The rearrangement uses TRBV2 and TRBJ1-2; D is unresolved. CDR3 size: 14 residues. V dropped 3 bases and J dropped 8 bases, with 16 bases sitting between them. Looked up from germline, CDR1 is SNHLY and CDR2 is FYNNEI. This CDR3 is CASSDTFIARGYTF. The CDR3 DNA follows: TGTGCCAGCAGTGATACTTTCATAGCGAGGGGCTACACCTTC.

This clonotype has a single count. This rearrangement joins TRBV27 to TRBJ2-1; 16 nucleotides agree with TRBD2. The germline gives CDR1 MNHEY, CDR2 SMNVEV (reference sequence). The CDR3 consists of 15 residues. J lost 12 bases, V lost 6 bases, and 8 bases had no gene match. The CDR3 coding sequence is TGTGCCAGCAGCCCTCCGGGACTAGCGGGGGGGGGGCAGTTCTTC. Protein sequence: CASSPPGLAGGGQFF.

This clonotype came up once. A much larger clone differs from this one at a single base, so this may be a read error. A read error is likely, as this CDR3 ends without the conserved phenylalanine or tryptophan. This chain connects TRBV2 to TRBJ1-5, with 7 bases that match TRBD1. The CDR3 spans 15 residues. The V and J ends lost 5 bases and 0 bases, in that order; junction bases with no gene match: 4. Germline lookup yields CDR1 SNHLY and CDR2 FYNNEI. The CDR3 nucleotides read TGTGCCAGCAGTCGACAGGGCTATAGCAATCAGCCCCAGCATCTT. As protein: CASSRQGYSNQPQHL.

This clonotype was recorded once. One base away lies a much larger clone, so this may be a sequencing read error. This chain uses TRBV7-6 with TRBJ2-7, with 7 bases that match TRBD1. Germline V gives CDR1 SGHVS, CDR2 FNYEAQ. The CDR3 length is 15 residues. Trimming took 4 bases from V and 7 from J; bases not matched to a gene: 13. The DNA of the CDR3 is TGTGCCAGCAGCTCCGGGACAGCGGTGGTCGGTGAGCAGTACTTC. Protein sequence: CASSSGTAVVGEQYF.

DNA for the CDR3: TGTGCCAGCAGCTCCAGGCGGGCCCACGAGCAGTACTTC. This encodes CASSSRRAHEQYF. The rearrangement joins TRBV7-2 to TRBJ2-7, with TRBD2 as a possible D gene (5 bases). Germline CDR1 is SGHTA and CDR2 is FQGNSA. The CDR3 has 13 amino acids. Trimming took off 4 bases at V and 5 bases at J, with 12 bases between the two ends.